This T cell receptor (beta chain) was found in a study of Ad26.COV2.S vaccination and SARS-CoV-2 variants. Produced via immunoSEQ multiplex PCR; TCRdb's table is partial and in-frame only. Here the sample spans about 350,000 clones, around nine tenths being singletons. Described treatment: 15 to 20 received Ad26.COV2.S at low or high dose, single or two shots; a few received placebo; per-sample allocation not given. Sampling was done on day 63 after the first vaccine or placebo injection. This Boston cohort included adults aged 18-55 years. Vaccination used an Ad26 vector expressing Wuhan-strain SARS-CoV-2 spike. Trimming removed 0 bases from V and 4 bases from J, with 15 bases in between. The CDR3 has 16 residues. Germline V gene sequence: CDR1 LGHDT, CDR2 YNNKEL (reference sequence).

Specimen: peripheral blood, collected in a trial of Ad26.COV2.S vaccine versus placebo. This clonotype was obtained from a person between 18 and 59 years old who received the Ad26.COV2.S COVID-19 vaccine or a placebo. The chain has TRBV3-1 (or the pseudogene TRBV3-2) and TRBJ1-2; no clear D gene. The CDR3 loop reads CASSQDSQNFRYGYTF. The CDR3 bases are TGTGCCAGCAGCCAAGATAGTCAGAACTTTCGCTATGGCTACACCTTC.